The 9 T cell receptor beta chains reported below all come from one sample, sequenced in a study of OX40 agonist ivuxolimab in advanced cancers. Method: immunoSEQ multiplex PCR; TCRdb's copy keeps in-frame clones and lacks some. Counted here are tens of thousands of clones, just under 75% occurring once; the ten biggest clones make up 15% to 20%. Sequences were derived from CD4+ or CD8+ T cells sorted from blood, sampled in a trial of the OX40 agonist ivuxolimab. The origin of the receptors is an adult with an advanced solid tumor such as melanoma, head and neck, liver or kidney cancer.

This clone was counted a single time. The chain links TRBV5-5 to TRBJ2-3; D is undetermined. Germline lookup yields CDR1 SGHKS and CDR2 YYEKEE (reference sequence). V gave up 4 bases and J gave up 4 bases, with 13 bases separating them. This CDR3 region has 14 residues. DNA of the CDR3: TGTGCCAGCAGCCCCCCTTTAAATCCAGATACGCAGTATTTT. Amino acids: CASSPPLNPDTQYF.

V is TRBV4-1 and J is TRBJ1-1; tentative D call: TRBD1 (6 bases). Trimming cost V 0 bases and J 10 bases, with 18 bases left between them. The CDR3 contains 15 residues. Per germline, CDR1 MGHRA and CDR2 YSYEKL. CDR3 protein: CASSQDAGAVGIAFF. Written as DNA, the CDR3 is TGCGCCAGCAGCCAAGATGCGGGGGCTGTGGGAATAGCTTTCTTT.

J is TRBJ1-2 and V is TRBV15; perhaps TRBD1 as D (5 bases). Trimming shortened V by 0 bases and J by 0 bases, and 8 bases separated the two germline ends. CDR3 length: 15 amino acids. In germline, CDR1 is LNHNV, CDR2 YYDKDF (reference sequence). CDR3 residues: CATSRDRAANYGYTF. DNA for the CDR3: TGTGCCACCAGCAGAGACAGGGCCGCTAACTATGGCTACACCTTC.

V gene TRBV7-6 combines with J gene TRBJ2-7; 8 bases agree with TRBD1. J was trimmed by 1 base and V by 1 base; bases with no gene match: 0. Germline CDR1 and CDR2: SGHVS and FNYEAQ. The CDR3 is 14 residues long. The CDR3: CASSLGTGSYEQYF. The DNA of the CDR3 is TGTGCCAGCAGCTTAGGGACAGGGTCCTACGAGCAGTACTTC.

This clone has a handful of counts. The rearrangement links TRBV6-5 to TRBJ1-5; D unresolved. Trimming cost V 8 bases and J 7 bases, with 9 bases left between them. There are 11 residues in the CDR3. The germline V gene encodes CDR1 MNHEY and CDR2 SVGAGI. The CDR3 DNA follows: TGTGCCAGCGGCCCTGGGCAGCCCCAGCATTTT. Its translation: CASGPGQPQHF.

The DNA for the CDR3 is TGTGCCAGCAGCTTGACAGGGGGCGCGAATCAGCCCCAGCATTTT. Its protein product is CASSLTGGANQPQHF. The chain has TRBV6-5 and TRBJ1-5; TRBD1 agrees at 10 bases. Looked up from germline, CDR1 is MNHEY and CDR2 is SVGAGI. The CDR3 extends over 15 amino acids. V was pared by 6 bases and J by 4 bases, with 6 bases of the junction left unmatched.

A note on this clone: A much bigger clone sits one base away, suggesting this may be a read error. The chain links TRBV28 to TRBJ1-5, with D hard to call. Trimming left V 7 bases short and J 2 bases short, with 12 bases between. This CDR3 has 14 amino acids. Germline-derived CDR1 and CDR2 are MDHEN and SYDVKM. CDR3 in amino acids: CASNQGRGNQPQHF. In DNA, the CDR3 is TGTGCCAGCAACCAAGGACGGGGCAATCAGCCCCAGCATTTT.

This clone was seen a single time. The V gene is TRBV4-1, the J gene TRBJ2-2, with a possible D match to TRBD1 (5 bases). V lost 4 bases, J lost 1 base, and 7 bases lay in between. CDR3 length: 14 amino acids. Per germline, CDR1 MGHRA and CDR2 YSYEKL. CDR3 DNA sequence: TGCGCCAGCAGCCTAGGACAGAACACCGGGGAGCTGTTTTTT. Encoded protein: CASSLGQNTGELFF.

On this clone itself: Relative to the germline gene, one junction end is altered; a read error may explain this. This chain connects TRBV7-6 to TRBJ2-5; 8 bases are a match to TRBD2. This CDR3 comprises 14 residues. Germline lookup yields CDR1 SGHVS and CDR2 FNYEAQ. The CDR3 sequence: CASSLRTSWETQYF. In DNA form, the CDR3 reads TGTGCTAGCAGCTTACGGACTAGCTGGGAGACCCAGTACTTC.